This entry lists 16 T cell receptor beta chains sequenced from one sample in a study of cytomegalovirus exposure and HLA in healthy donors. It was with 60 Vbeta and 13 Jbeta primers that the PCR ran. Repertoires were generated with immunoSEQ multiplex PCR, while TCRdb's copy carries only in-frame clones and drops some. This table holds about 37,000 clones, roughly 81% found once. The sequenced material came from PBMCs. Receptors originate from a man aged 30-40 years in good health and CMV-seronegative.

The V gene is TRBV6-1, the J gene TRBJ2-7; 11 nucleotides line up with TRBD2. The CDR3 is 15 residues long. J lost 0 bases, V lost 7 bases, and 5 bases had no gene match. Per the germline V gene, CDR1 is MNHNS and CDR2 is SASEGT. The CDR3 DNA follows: TGTGCCAGCACTAGCGGGGGGCCCCCCTCCTACGAGCAGTACTTC. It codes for CASTSGGPPSYEQYF.

CDR3 sequence: CASGLVSGDRTGELFF. As DNA, the CDR3 is TGTGCTAGTGGTTTGGTATCGGGGGATAGGACCGGGGAGCTGTTTTTT. The chain joins TRBV12-5 to TRBJ2-2; D is possibly TRBD2 (6 bases). CDR3 length: 16 residues. Germline V gives CDR1 LGHNT, CDR2 FRNRAP. Trimming removed 0 bases at V and 5 bases at J, with 13 bases between. The full variable domain, rest sourced from reference TRBV12-5 and TRBJ2-2, is DARVTQTPRHKVTEMGQEVTMRCQPILGHNTVFWYRQTMMQGLELLAYFRNRAPLDDSGMPKDRFSAEMPDATLATLKIQPSEPRDSAVYFCASGLVSGDRTGELFFGEGSRLTVL.

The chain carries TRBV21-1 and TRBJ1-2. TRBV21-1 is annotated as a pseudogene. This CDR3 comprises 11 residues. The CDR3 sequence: CASSEANGYTF. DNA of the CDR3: TGTGCCAGCAGTGAGGCGAATGGCTACACCTTC.

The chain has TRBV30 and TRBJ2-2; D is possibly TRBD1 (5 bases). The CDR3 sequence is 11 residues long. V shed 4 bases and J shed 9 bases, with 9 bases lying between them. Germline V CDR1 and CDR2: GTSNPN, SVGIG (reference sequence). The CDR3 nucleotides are TGTGCCTGGAAGGGGAAAAGGGAGCTGTTTTTT. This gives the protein CAWKGKRELFF.

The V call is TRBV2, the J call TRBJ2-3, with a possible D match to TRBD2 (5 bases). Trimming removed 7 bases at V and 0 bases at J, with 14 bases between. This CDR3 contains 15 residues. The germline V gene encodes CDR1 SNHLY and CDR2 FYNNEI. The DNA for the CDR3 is TGTGCCAGCAAACCCACTAGACCTAGCACAGATACGCAGTATTTT. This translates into CASKPTRPSTDTQYF.

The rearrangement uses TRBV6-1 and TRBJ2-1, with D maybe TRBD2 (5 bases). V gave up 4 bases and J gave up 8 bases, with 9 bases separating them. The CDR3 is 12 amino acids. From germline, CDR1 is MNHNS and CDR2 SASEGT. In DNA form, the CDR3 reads TGTGCCAGCAGTGGTTGGGGAGATGAGCAGTTCTTC. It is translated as CASSGWGDEQFF.

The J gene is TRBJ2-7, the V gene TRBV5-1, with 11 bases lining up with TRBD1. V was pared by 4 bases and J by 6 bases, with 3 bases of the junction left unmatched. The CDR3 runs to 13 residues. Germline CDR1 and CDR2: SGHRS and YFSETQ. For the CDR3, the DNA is TGCGCCAGCAGCCCGGGACAGGGGGTCGAGCAGTACTTC. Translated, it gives CASSPGQGVEQYF.

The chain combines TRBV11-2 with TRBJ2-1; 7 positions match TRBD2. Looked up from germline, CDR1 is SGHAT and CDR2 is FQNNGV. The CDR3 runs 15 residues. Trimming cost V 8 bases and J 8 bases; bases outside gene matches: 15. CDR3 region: CASSLPPGREDEQFF. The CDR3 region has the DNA TGTGCCAGCTCTCTCCCCCCGGGGAGGGAAGATGAGCAGTTCTTC.

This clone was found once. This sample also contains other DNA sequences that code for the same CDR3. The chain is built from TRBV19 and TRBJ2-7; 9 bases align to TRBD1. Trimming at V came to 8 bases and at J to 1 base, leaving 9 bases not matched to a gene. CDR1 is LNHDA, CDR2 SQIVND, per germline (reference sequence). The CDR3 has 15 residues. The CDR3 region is CASSTGGRGSYEQYF. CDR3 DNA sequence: TGTGCCAGTTCGACAGGGGGGAGAGGTTCCTACGAGCAGTACTTC.

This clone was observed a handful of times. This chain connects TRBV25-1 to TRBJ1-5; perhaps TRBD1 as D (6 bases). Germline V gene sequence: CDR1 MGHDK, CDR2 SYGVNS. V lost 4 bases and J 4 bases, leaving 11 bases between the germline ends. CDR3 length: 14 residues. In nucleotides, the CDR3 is TGTGCCAGCAGTGCCCTACAGGGAAATCAGCCCCAGCATTTT. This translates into CASSALQGNQPQHF.

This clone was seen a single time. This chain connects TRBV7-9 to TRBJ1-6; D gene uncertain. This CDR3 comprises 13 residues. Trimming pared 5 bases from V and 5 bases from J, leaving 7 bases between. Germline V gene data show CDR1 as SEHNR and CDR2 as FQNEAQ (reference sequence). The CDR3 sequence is CASSEADNSPLHF. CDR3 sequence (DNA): TGTGCCAGCAGCGAAGCTGATAATTCACCCCTCCACTTT.

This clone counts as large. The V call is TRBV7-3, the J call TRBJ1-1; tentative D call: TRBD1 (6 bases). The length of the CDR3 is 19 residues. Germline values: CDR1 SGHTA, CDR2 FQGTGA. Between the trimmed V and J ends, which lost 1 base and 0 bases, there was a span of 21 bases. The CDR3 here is CASSLKDLRGRDMNTEAFF. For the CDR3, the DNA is TGTGCCAGCAGCTTAAAAGACTTACGGGGGAGGGACATGAACACTGAAGCTTTCTTT.

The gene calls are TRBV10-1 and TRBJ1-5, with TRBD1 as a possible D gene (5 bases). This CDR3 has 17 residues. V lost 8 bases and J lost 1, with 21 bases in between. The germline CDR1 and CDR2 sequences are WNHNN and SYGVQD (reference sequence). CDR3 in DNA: TGCGCCAGCCCTAGTGGGGGGAGAGGGGCGAGCAATCAGCCCCAGCATTTT. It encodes CASPSGGRGASNQPQHF.

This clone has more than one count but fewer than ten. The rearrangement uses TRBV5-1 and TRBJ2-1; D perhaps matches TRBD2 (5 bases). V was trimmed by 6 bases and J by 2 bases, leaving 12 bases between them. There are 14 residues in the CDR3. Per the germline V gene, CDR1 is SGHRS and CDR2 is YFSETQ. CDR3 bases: TGCGCCAGCACCCCGGCGGGCACCTACAATGAGCAGTTCTTC. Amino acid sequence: CASTPAGTYNEQFF.

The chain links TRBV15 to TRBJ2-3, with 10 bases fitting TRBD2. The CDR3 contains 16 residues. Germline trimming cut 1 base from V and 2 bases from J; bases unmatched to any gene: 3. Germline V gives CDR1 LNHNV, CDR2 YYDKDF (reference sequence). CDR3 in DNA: TGTGCCACCAGCAGAGGGACTAGCGGTATCACAGATACGCAGTATTTT. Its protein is CATSRGTSGITDTQYF.

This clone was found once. This CDR3 is CACDSGVAFAYEQYF. DNA of the CDR3: TGTGCCTGCGACTCGGGGGTAGCGTTTGCCTACGAGCAGTACTTC. The chain links TRBV30 to TRBJ2-7, with D possibly being TRBD2 (6 bases). The CDR3 totals 15 residues. Trimming removed 6 bases from V and 2 bases from J, with 20 bases in between. In germline, CDR1 is GTSNPN, CDR2 SVGIG (reference sequence).